What follows describes a single T cell receptor (beta chain). Its antigen is still unknown. Treatment denoted: approximately 11-day PBMC culture with coronavirus spike peptide pools or control peptides (ViraFEST assay). Gathering of the CD4+ T cells, from the unexposed donor, took place before the COVID-19 pandemic (2011-2018). CD4+ T cells were isolated by negative selection after less than eleven days of culture. The sample comes from a study of vaccination and CD4 T cells after COVID-19. Overall study context: Each participant underwent a two-dose regimen of either the BNT162b2 or the mRNA-1273 vaccine. SARS-CoV-2, HCoV-NL63, HCoV-OC43 and HCoV-229E supplied the overlapping spike peptides used to stimulate cells. General study results and limits: Vaccine-specific clones in convalescent patients were spike mono-reactive in 304 of 307 cases.

Germline V CDR1 and CDR2: LGHNA, YSLEER. This CDR3 contains 13 residues. Trimming stripped 3 bases from V and 10 bases from J, with 13 bases between. Researchers used the Oncomine TCR Beta short-read assay to sequence DNA from cultured CD4+ T cells. Once CD4+ T cells had been cultured, genomic DNA was extracted from them. MiXCR, applied by TCRdb to the PCR reads, yields one record per CDR3 protein. The sample has approximately 9,000 distinct CDR3 sequences, approximately 36% seen once; the top ten hold approximately 20%. The receptor comes from a human donor in good health. The rearrangement uses TRBV4-3 and TRBJ1-5; D unclear. Input material: CD4+ T cells from blood, cultured in vitro. The CDR3 loop is CASSQGSFGPQHF. CDR3 nucleotide sequence: TGCGCCAGCAGCCAGGGCAGTTTCGGCCCCCAGCATTTT.